This T cell receptor (beta chain) originates from a study of CD8 T cells in ankylosing spondylitis. Study-level findings and limits: A subset of motif variants has previously been described in the synovial fluid and blood of reactive arthritis. There was reportedly significant enrichment of clones that were disease-linked in matched ankylosing spondylitis synovial fluid. Within ankylosing spondylitis blood, a TCR beta motif made up of eight highly homologous variants appeared to be characteristic.

Each TCR beta library was made by quantitative 5'-RACE that incorporated molecular barcodes. TCRdb re-analysed the 5' RACE reads in MiXCR, keeping a single row per CDR3 protein. Among about 240,000 distinct CDR3 sequences, around 7.8% were seen once, and the ten largest hold about 6.8%. Concerning this clonotype itself: Its antigen is unknown. Because it lacks the conserved phenylalanine or tryptophan at the end, this CDR3 is likely a read error.

This CDR3 is 15 amino acids long. Germline V gives CDR1 SGHNT, CDR2 YENEEA. V dropped 5 bases and J dropped 3 bases, with 17 bases sitting between them. Input material: blood, either unsorted or a sorted T cell fraction (not recorded which). The clonotype was recovered from a male donor with ankylosing spondylitis or in good health (not recorded which). The chain recombines TRBV11-3 with TRBJ2-7; D may be TRBD2 (5 bases). CDR3 sequence: CASSPAGLSGYEQYI. In DNA, the CDR3 is TGTGCCAGCAGCCCGGCGGGTCTATCGGGCTACGAGCAGTACATC.